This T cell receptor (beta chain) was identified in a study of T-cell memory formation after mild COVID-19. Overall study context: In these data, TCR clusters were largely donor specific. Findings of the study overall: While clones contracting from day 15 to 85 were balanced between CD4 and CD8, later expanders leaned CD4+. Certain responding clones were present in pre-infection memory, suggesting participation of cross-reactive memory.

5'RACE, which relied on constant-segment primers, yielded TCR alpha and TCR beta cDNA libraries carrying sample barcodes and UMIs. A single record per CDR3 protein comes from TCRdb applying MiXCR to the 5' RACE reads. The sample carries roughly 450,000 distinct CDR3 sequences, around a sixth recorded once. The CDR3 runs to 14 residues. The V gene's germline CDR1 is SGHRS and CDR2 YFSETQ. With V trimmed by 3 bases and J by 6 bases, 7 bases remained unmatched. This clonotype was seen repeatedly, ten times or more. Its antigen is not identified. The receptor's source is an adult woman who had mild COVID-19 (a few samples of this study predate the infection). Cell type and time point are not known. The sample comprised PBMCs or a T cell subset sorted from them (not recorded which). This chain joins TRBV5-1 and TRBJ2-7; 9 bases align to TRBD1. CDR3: CASSSTQGAGEQYF. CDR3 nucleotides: TGCGCCAGCAGCTCAACACAGGGGGCTGGCGAGCAGTACTTC.